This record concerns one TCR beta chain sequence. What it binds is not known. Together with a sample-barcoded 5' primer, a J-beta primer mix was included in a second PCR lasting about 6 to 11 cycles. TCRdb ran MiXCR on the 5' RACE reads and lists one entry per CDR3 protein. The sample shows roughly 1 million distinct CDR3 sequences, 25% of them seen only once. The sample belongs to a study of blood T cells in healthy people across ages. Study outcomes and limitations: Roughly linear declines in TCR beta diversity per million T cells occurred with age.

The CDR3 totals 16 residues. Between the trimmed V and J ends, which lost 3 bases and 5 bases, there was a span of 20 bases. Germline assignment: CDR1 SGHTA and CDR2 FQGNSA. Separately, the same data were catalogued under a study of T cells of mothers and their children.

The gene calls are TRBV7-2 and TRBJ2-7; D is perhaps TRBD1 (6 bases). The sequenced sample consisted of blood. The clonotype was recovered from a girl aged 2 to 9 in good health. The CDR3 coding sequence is TGTGCCAGCAGCTTTTCCTCGGACAGTTGGATCGACGAGCAGTACTTC. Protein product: CASSFSSDSWIDEQYF.